This T cell receptor beta chain was sequenced in a study of T cells in Graves' hyperthyroidism and ophthalmopathy. This clonotype was seen ten or more times. Researchers took RNA transcripts and amplified the TCR beta CDR3 regions from them. The study used the HTBI primer set for a first-round RT-PCR of the TCR CDR3. TCRdb re-called the multiplex PCR reads with MiXCR, one entry per CDR3 protein. The sample comprises a few hundred thousand distinct CDR3 sequences, approximately 14% of which are singletons, and about 20% rests with the top ten. Ophthalmopathy patients all had a Clinical Activity Score of at least 3, a NOSPECS grade of at least 4 and disease under 3 months old. From more than 8 ml of fresh peripheral blood, PBMCs were isolated. The sample comprised blood. This receptor was identified in a young woman with Graves' ophthalmopathy.

In DNA, the CDR3 is TGTGCCAGCAGCGCACTCGGTGGACCCTACGAGCAGTACTTC. Protein product: CASSALGGPYEQYF. This chain joins TRBV9 and TRBJ2-7; no reliable D call. Trimming cost V 3 bases and J 2 bases, with 12 bases left between them. The CDR3 totals 14 residues. Germline V gives CDR1 SGDLS, CDR2 YYNGEE.